This entry concerns a single T cell receptor beta chain. The table came from immunoSEQ multiplex PCR; TCRdb's copy has only in-frame clones and leaves some out. The sample gives tens of thousands of clones, 90% of which show up once; around 1.5% is in the top ten. The data stem from a study of T cell changes during pregnancy in multiple sclerosis. CDR1 SGHVS and CDR2 FQNEAQ come from the germline V gene. J was trimmed by 9 bases and V by 2 bases; bases with no gene match: 10. This CDR3 comprises 15 residues. The V call is TRBV7-8, the J call TRBJ2-7; 10 bases match TRBD2. This clonotype was obtained from a female donor with multiple sclerosis, enrolled in a pregnancy study. This specimen was peripheral blood, taken in the third trimester of pregnancy. Here the CDR3 reads CASSLIELAGVGQYF. DNA of the CDR3: TGTGCCAGCAGCTTAATCGAGCTAGCGGGAGTCGGGCAGTACTTC.